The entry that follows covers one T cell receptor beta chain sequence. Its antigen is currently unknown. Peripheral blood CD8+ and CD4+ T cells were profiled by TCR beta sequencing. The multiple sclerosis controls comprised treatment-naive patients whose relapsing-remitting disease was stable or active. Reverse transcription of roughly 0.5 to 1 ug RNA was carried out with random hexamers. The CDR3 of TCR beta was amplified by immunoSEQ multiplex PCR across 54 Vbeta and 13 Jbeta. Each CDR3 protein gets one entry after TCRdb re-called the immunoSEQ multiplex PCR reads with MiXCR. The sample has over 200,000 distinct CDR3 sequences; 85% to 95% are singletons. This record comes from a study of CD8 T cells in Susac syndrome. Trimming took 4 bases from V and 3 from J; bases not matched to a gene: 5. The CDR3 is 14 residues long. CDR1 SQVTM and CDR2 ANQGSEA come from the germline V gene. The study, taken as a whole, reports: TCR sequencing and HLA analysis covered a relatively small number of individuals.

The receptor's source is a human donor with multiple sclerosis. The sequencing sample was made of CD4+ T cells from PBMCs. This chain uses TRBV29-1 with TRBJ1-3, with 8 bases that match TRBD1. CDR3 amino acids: CSVADRARGNTIYF. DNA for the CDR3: TGCAGCGTTGCGGACAGGGCTCGTGGAAACACCATATATTTT.